This T cell receptor beta chain derives from a study of blood T cells in healthy people across ages. Regarding the study as a whole: Estimates of diversity drawn from one million T cells were considered underestimates.

The trim removed 6 bases at V and 0 bases at J, leaving 5 bases unmatched. This CDR3 has 15 amino acids. As regards this clonotype: The antigen is unknown.

Sample-barcoded 5' priming and a J-beta primer mix drove a second PCR of 7 to 11 cycles. Carrying 12 random nucleotides, a template-switch adaptor labeled each individual cDNA molecule. One entry per CDR3 protein results from TCRdb running MiXCR on the 5' RACE reads. The sample yields about 640,000 distinct CDR3 sequences, about 54% seen once. The sequence came from a man between 60 and 75 years old in good health. J is TRBJ1-5 and V is TRBV12-3 or TRBV12-4; 7 bases are a match to TRBD1. Input material: blood. CDR3 bases: TGTGCCAGCAGCCGGGACAGCGTTAGCAATCAGCCCCAGCATTTT. It specifies CASSRDSVSNQPQHF.